Each of the 28 T cell receptor beta chains below was sequenced from the same sample in a study of a mutant IDH1 vaccine in newly diagnosed glioma. Indicated time point: week 47, end of study. Doses comprised 300 ug of mutant IDH1 20-mer peptide each, plus topical imiquimod. What these receptors recognize is not known. TCRdb's copy holds only in-frame clones and misses some; the assay was immunoSEQ multiplex PCR. The sample consists of roughly 86,000 clones, around 92% of them appearing once. The sample here was PBMCs, taken from a glioma patient whose treatment included an IDH1 peptide vaccine. Receptors were obtained from a woman aged 50 to 65 with glioma.

J is TRBJ1-1 and V is TRBV5-5; D remains ambiguous. V was pared by 2 bases and J by 0 bases, with 8 bases between. This CDR3 has 14 residues. From germline, CDR1 is SGHKS and CDR2 YYEKEE (reference sequence). The CDR3 loop is CASSLTEMNTEAFF. CDR3 nucleotides: TGTGCCAGCAGCTTAACGGAGATGAACACTGAAGCTTTCTTT.

In its sample, this clone was seen once. The chain combines TRBV6-5 with TRBJ2-5; D possibly corresponds to TRBD1 (6 bases). V lost 2 bases and J 2 bases, leaving 9 bases between the germline ends. Looked up from germline, CDR1 is MNHEY and CDR2 is SVGAGI. The CDR3 is 14 residues long. CDR3 sequence reads: CASSYHGQQETQYF. For the CDR3, the DNA is TGTGCCAGCAGTTACCATGGACAGCAAGAGACCCAGTACTTC.

The rearrangement links TRBV28 to TRBJ1-2, with 7 bases fitting TRBD1. The V segment lost 3 bases and the J segment 2 bases; nucleotides outside the gene matches: 3. The CDR3 has 14 residues. CDR1 and CDR2 from the germline V gene are MDHEN and SYDVKM. This CDR3 reads CASSLDRTNYGYTF. The CDR3 nucleotides read TGTGCCAGCAGTTTGGACAGGACAAACTATGGCTACACCTTC.

The genes are TRBV29-1 and TRBJ1-2; D unclear. CDR1 SQVTM and CDR2 ANQGSEA come from the germline V gene. V was cut by 0 bases and J by 7 bases, with 12 bases left in between. This CDR3 spans 13 amino acids. The CDR3: CSVEDRTLAGYTF. The CDR3 DNA reads TGCAGCGTTGAAGATCGGACTCTGGCTGGCTACACCTTC.

This clone turned up a few times. The chain is built from TRBV7-8 and TRBJ1-2; the D gene is possibly TRBD1 (6 bases). Trimming shortened V by 2 bases and J by 2 bases, and 9 bases separated the two germline ends. The germline V gene has CDR1 SGHVS and CDR2 FQNEAQ. The CDR3 has 14 residues. CDR3 amino acids: CASSLLGGNYGYTF. The CDR3 DNA follows: TGTGCCAGCAGCTTACTTGGGGGCAACTATGGCTACACCTTC.

The gene calls are TRBV16 and TRBJ2-5; tentatively, D is TRBD2 (6 bases). Germline loops: CDR1 KGHSY, CDR2 FQNENV. V was trimmed by 0 bases and J by 9 bases, leaving 17 bases between them. The CDR3 spans 15 residues. CDR3 in amino acids: CASSQSQLAGEAQYF. The CDR3 bases are TGTGCCAGCAGCCAATCGCAGCTAGCCGGGGAGGCCCAGTACTTC.

This chain uses TRBV6-5 with TRBJ2-7; D might be TRBD2 (6 bases). Trimming cost V 0 bases and J 0 bases, with 12 bases left between them. The CDR3 covers 16 residues. Germline values: CDR1 MNHEY, CDR2 SVGAGI. As DNA, the CDR3 is TGTGCCAGCAGTTACTCGGGGGGTCCGCTCTCCTACGAGCAGTACTTC. Encoded protein: CASSYSGGPLSYEQYF.

The chain has TRBV10-3 and TRBJ2-1; 11 bases fit TRBD1. The V and J ends lost 7 bases and 4 bases, in that order; junction bases with no gene match: 6. The CDR3 totals 15 residues. Germline CDR1 ENHRY, CDR2 SYGVKD. The CDR3 DNA is TGTGCCATCATGCCCGGGACAGGGGGTTACAATGAGCAGTTCTTC. Translated: CAIMPGTGGYNEQFF.

CDR3 in DNA: TGTGCCTGGAGTGTTTGGGGGGAGAAGATTTACTACGAGCAGTACTTC. Translation gives CAWSVWGEKIYYEQYF. The chain couples TRBV30 to TRBJ2-7; tentatively, D is TRBD2 (6 bases). Between the trimmed V and J ends, which lost 0 bases and 3 bases, there was a span of 18 bases. The CDR3 runs to 16 residues. Per germline, CDR1 GTSNPN and CDR2 SVGIG (reference sequence). Filled out from reference TRBV30 and TRBJ2-7, the complete variable domain reads SQTIHQWPATLVQPVGSPLSLECTVEGTSNPNLYWYRQAAGRGLQLLFYSVGIGQISSEVPQNLSASRPQDRQFILSSKKLLLSDSGFYLCAWSVWGEKIYYEQYFGPGTRLTVT.

The rearrangement uses TRBV27 and TRBJ1-1, with 7 bases fitting TRBD1. Germline V gives CDR1 MNHEY, CDR2 SMNVEV (reference sequence). The CDR3 has 14 residues. The trim removed 4 bases at V and 4 bases at J, leaving 6 bases unmatched. CDR3 bases: TGTGCCAGCAGTTACGACAGGGTAGGCACTGAAGCTTTCTTT. The encoded protein is CASSYDRVGTEAFF.

V gene TRBV4-1 combines with J gene TRBJ1-1; TRBD1 is a possible D gene (5 bases). This CDR3 is built from 15 residues. Germline V lookup: CDR1 MGHRA, CDR2 YSYEKL. The V end lost 1 base, the J end lost 6 bases, and 15 bases lay between the germline ends. The CDR3 coding sequence is TGCGCCAGCAGCCAAGGGGCTGGGGGGGATGCTGAAGCTTTCTTT. Translation: CASSQGAGGDAEAFF.

The V and J genes are TRBV7-9 and TRBJ2-7, with TRBD1 matching 8 bases. The junction had 11 bases not matched to a gene; V was cut back by 7 bases and J by 3 bases. The CDR3 totals 15 residues. CDR1 and CDR2 from the germline V gene are SEHNR and FQNEAQ (reference sequence). The CDR3 region has the DNA TGTGCCAGCACCCACAAACAGGGGGTACGCTACGAGCAGTACTTC. It translates to CASTHKQGVRYEQYF.

The CDR3 DNA is TGCAGTGCGCCGAGGTACAATGAGCAGTTCTTC. Amino acid sequence: CSAPRYNEQFF. The chain has TRBV20-1 and TRBJ2-1; D is undetermined. CDR1 and CDR2 from the germline V gene are DFQATT and SNEGSKA (reference sequence). This CDR3 comprises 11 residues. Trimming took 6 bases from V and 4 from J, leaving 7 bases between them.

This chain uses TRBV11-2 with TRBJ2-1; D is perhaps TRBD2 (6 bases). In germline, CDR1 is SGHAT, CDR2 FQNNGV. Trimming took 4 bases from V and 1 from J, leaving 11 bases between them. This CDR3 has 15 residues. The CDR3 sequence: CASSSPSASYNEQFF. The DNA of the CDR3 is TGTGCCAGCAGCTCTCCTAGCGCGTCCTACAATGAGCAGTTCTTC.

This clone was detected a few times. This sequence joins TRBV5-8 and TRBJ1-1; D remains unclear. The germline V gene encodes CDR1 SGHTS and CDR2 YDEGEE. Trimming removed 3 bases at V and 1 base at J, with 13 bases between. The CDR3 loop spans 15 amino acids. As DNA, the CDR3 is TGTGCCAGCAGCTCGCAACTCACAGCGAACACTGAAGCTTTCTTT. As protein: CASSSQLTANTEAFF.

This chain links TRBV28 with TRBJ1-5; 8 positions match TRBD1. CDR1 and CDR2 from the germline V gene are MDHEN and SYDVKM. V lost 6 bases, J lost 0 bases, and 4 bases stayed unmatched. The CDR3 runs 15 residues. The CDR3 spells CASSYRGFSNQPQHF. The CDR3 nucleotides read TGTGCCAGCAGCTACAGGGGGTTTAGCAATCAGCCCCAGCATTTT.

The chain carries TRBV2 and TRBJ1-4, with a tentative D call TRBD1 (6 bases). Trimming left V 6 bases short and J 16 bases short, with 18 bases between. The germline V gene encodes CDR1 SNHLY and CDR2 FYNNEI. This CDR3 region has 12 residues. The DNA of the CDR3 is TGTGCCAGCAGAACGACAGGAAGGAGTCCGTTTTTT. This translates into CASRTTGRSPFF. The full variable domain, its missing parts supplied by reference TRBV2 and TRBJ1-4, is EPEVTQTPSHQVTQMGQEVILRCVPISNHLYFYWYRQILGQKVEFLVSFYNNEISEKSEIFDDQFSVERPDGSNFTLKIRSTKLEDSAMYFCASRTTGRSPFFGSGTQLSVL.

V is TRBV10-3 and J is TRBJ2-1; 13 bases are shared with TRBD2. The CDR3 length is 14 residues. Germline V gene sequence: CDR1 ENHRY, CDR2 SYGVKD. V gave up 3 bases and J gave up 10 bases; unmatched junction bases: 3. CDR3 sequence reads: CAISDGTSGIEQFF. The CDR3, as DNA: TGTGCCATCAGTGACGGGACTAGCGGGATCGAGCAGTTCTTC.

V usage is TRBV6-1 and J usage is TRBJ1-1; unclear D gene. The CDR3 is made up of 14 amino acids. The V end was cut by 7 bases, the J end by 0 bases, with 12 bases between. CDR1 is MNHNS, CDR2 SASEGT, per germline. CDR3 bases: TGTGCCAGCACTGTGCCCCCGATGAACACTGAAGCTTTCTTT. It translates to CASTVPPMNTEAFF.

V and J are TRBV19 and TRBJ2-3; D call uncertain. V lost 1 base, J lost 3 bases, and 11 bases lay in between. The CDR3 contains 15 residues. Germline V gene sequence: CDR1 LNHDA, CDR2 SQIVND (reference sequence). CDR3 loop: CASSIGVQKTDTQYF. In DNA, the CDR3 is TGTGCCAGTAGTATAGGGGTGCAGAAAACAGATACGCAGTATTTT.

DNA for the CDR3: TGTGCCAGCAGATACGACAGGGGGCCCTACGAGCAGTACTTC. Translation gives CASRYDRGPYEQYF. The chain employs TRBV27 and TRBJ2-7, with 10 positions matching TRBD1. With V trimmed by 6 bases and J by 2 bases, 4 bases remained unmatched. Germline loops: CDR1 MNHEY, CDR2 SMNVEV (reference sequence). The CDR3 contains 14 residues.

DNA of the CDR3: TGCGCCAGCAGCTTGGGACAATCCGGGGGTACGCAGTATTTT. As protein: CASSLGQSGGTQYF. This chain uses TRBV5-1 with TRBJ2-3; maybe TRBD2 (6 bases). The ends were cut back, 0 bases at V and 8 bases at J, with 13 bases in the middle. The CDR3 consists of 14 residues. Germline V CDR1 and CDR2: SGHRS, YFSETQ.

The gene calls are TRBV28 and TRBJ1-1; D possibly corresponds to TRBD1 (6 bases). Per germline, CDR1 MDHEN and CDR2 SYDVKM. CDR3 size: 12 residues. Trimming removed 7 bases from V and 6 bases from J, with 12 bases in between. This chain's CDR3 is CASIGGVAEAFF. As DNA, the CDR3 is TGTGCCAGCATAGGGGGGGTCGCTGAAGCTTTCTTT.

The chain recombines TRBV2 with TRBJ1-5, with 7 bases aligning to TRBD1. In germline, CDR1 is SNHLY, CDR2 FYNNEI. J was trimmed by 4 bases and V by 4 bases; bases with no gene match: 7. The CDR3 totals 15 residues. CDR3: CASSARTGTNQPQHF. In DNA form, the CDR3 reads TGTGCCAGCAGTGCACGGACAGGTACTAATCAGCCCCAGCATTTT.

The chain combines TRBV5-1 with TRBJ2-7; D might be TRBD1 or TRBD2, each matching 6 bases. The CDR3 loop spans 14 amino acids. From germline, CDR1 is SGHRS and CDR2 YFSETQ. V lost 4 bases to trimming and J lost 2 bases, with 13 bases between them. CDR3 DNA sequence: TGCGCCAGCAGCCCTGGAGGGGGGACCTACGAGCAGTACTTC. The encoded protein is CASSPGGGTYEQYF.

This rearrangement joins TRBV19 to TRBJ2-5; D uncertain. The ends were cut back, 2 bases at V and 5 bases at J, with 9 bases in the middle. Germline V gives CDR1 LNHDA, CDR2 SQIVND (reference sequence). CDR3 length: 13 amino acids. The CDR3 DNA is TGTGCCAGTAGTATATGGGAACGCGAGACCCAGTACTTC. This encodes CASSIWERETQYF.

The rearrangement joins TRBV7-9 to TRBJ2-7; TRBD2 matches 10 bases. There are 14 residues in the CDR3. The junction had 7 bases not matched to a gene; V was cut back by 5 bases and J by 6 bases. Germline lookup yields CDR1 SEHNR and CDR2 FQNEAQ (reference sequence). CDR3 amino acids: CASSILAGEGEQYF. The CDR3 nucleotides are TGTGCCAGCAGCATTCTAGCGGGAGAGGGCGAGCAGTACTTC.

The chain employs TRBV4-1 and TRBJ2-3; TRBD2 might be the D (5 bases). The CDR3 runs to 15 residues. V was cut by 0 bases and J by 13 bases, with 20 bases left in between. Per the germline V gene, CDR1 is MGHRA and CDR2 is YSYEKL. CDR3 nucleotides: TGCGCCAGCAGCCAAGAGAATTTGGCTAGCCGGGCCGAGTATTTT. As protein: CASSQENLASRAEYF.